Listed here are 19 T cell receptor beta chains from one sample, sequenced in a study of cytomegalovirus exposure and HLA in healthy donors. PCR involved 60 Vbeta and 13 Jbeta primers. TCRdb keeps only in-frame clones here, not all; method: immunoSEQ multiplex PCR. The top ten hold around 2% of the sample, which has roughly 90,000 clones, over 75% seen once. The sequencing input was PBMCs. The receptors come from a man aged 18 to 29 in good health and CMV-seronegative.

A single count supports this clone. The CDR3 nucleotides read TGTGCCAGTAGTGTCGGACTAGCGGGGGGAGGGGGAGAGACCCAGTACTTC. Translated, it gives CASSVGLAGGGGETQYF. The chain has TRBV19 and TRBJ2-5; 14 nucleotides match TRBD2. CDR3 length: 17 residues. The trim removed 5 bases at V and 4 bases at J, leaving 9 bases unmatched. CDR1 LNHDA and CDR2 SQIVND come from the germline V gene (reference sequence).

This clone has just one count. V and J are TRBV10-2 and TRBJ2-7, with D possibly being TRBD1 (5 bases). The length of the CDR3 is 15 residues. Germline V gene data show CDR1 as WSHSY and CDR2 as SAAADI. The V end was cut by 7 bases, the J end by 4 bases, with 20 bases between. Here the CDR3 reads CASKDTQDPQYEQYF. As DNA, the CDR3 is TGCGCCAGCAAGGACACCCAGGACCCTCAGTACGAGCAGTACTTC.

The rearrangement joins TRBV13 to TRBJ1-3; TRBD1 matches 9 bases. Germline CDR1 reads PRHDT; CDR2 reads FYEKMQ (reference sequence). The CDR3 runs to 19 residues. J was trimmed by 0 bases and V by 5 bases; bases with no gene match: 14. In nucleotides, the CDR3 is TGTGCCAGCAGCCCCCCGGCCGGGACAGGGATCCTCTCTGGAAACACCATATATTTT. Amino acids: CASSPPAGTGILSGNTIYF.

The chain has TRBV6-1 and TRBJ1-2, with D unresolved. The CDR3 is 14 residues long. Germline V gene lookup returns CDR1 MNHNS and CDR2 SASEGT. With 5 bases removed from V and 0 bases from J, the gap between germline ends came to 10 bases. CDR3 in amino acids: CASSNMYTNYGYTF. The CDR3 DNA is TGTGCCAGCAGTAACATGTACACTAACTATGGCTACACCTTC.

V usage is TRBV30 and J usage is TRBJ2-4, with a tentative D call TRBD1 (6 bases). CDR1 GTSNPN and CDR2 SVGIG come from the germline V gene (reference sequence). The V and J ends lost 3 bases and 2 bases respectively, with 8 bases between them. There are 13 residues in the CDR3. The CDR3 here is CAWSTGSKNIQYF. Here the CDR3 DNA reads TGTGCCTGGAGCACAGGGTCCAAAAACATTCAGTACTTC. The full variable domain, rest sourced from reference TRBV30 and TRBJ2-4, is SQTIHQWPATLVQPVGSPLSLECTVEGTSNPNLYWYRQAAGRGLQLLFYSVGIGQISSEVPQNLSASRPQDRQFILSSKKLLLSDSGFYLCAWSTGSKNIQYFGAGTRLSVL.

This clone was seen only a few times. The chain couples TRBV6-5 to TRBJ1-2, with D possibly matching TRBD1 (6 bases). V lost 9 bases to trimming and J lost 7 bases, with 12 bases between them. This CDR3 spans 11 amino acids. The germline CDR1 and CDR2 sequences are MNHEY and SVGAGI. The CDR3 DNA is TGTGCCAGTCATGGGGGCAGTGGCTACACCTTC. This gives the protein CASHGGSGYTF.

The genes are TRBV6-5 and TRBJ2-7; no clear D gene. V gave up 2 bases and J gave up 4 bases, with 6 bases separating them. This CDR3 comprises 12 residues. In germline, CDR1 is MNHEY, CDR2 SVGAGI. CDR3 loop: CASSYDGYEQYF. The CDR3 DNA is TGTGCCAGCAGTTACGACGGGTACGAGCAGTACTTC.

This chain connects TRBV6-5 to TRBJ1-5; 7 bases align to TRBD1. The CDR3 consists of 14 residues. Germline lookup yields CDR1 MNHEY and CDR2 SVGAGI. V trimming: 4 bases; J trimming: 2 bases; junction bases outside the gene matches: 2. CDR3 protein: CASSSGQGNQPQHF. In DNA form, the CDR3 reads TGTGCCAGCAGTTCCGGACAGGGCAATCAGCCCCAGCATTTT.

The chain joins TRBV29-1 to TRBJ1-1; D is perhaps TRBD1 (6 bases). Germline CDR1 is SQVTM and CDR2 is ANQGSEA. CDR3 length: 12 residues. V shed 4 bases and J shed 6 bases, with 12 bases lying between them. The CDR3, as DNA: TGCAGCGTTGGCATTCAGGGGCCTGAAGCTTTCTTT. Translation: CSVGIQGPEAFF.

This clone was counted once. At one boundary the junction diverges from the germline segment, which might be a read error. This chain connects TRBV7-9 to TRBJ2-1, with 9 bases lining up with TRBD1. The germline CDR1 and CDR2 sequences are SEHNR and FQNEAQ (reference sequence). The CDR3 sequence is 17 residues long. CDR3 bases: TGTTCCAGCAGCTTAGCGTATGGACAGGGGATATGGGCTGAGCAGTTCTTC. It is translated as CSSSLAYGQGIWAEQFF.

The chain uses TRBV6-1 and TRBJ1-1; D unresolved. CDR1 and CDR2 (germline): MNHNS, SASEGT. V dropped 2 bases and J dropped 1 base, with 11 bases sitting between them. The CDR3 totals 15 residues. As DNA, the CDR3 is TGTGCCAGCAGTGAATCAGTGGCAGGGAACACTGAAGCTTTCTTT. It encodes CASSESVAGNTEAFF.

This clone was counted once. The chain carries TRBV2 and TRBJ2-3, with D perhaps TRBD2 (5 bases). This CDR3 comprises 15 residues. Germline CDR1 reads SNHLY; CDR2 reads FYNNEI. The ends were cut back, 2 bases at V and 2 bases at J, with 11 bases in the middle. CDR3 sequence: CASSERASLTDTQYF. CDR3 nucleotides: TGTGCCAGCAGTGAAAGGGCTAGCCTCACAGATACGCAGTATTTT. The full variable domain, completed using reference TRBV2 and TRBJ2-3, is EPEVTQTPSHQVTQMGQEVILRCVPISNHLYFYWYRQILGQKVEFLVSFYNNEISEKSEIFDDQFSVERPDGSNFTLKIRSTKLEDSAMYFCASSERASLTDTQYFGPGTRLTVL.

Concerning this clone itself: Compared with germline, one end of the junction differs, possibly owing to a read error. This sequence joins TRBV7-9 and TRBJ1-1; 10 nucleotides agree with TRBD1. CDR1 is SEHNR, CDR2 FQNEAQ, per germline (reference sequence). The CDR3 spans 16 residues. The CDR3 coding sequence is TGTTCCAGCAGCCCCCAGACAGGGGGCGGGAACACTGAAGCTTTCTTT. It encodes CSSSPQTGGGNTEAFF.

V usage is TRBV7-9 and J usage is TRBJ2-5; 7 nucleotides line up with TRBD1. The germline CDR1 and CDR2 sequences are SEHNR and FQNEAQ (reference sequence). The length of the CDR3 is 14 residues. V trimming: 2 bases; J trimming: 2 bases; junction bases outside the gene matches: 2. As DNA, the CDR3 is TGTGCCAGCAGCTTAATGGGACAGCAAGAGACCCAGTACTTC. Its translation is CASSLMGQQETQYF.

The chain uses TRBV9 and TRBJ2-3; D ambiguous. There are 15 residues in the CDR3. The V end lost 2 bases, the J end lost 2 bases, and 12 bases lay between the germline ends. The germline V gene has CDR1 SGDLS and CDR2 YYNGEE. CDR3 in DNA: TGTGCCAGCAGCGTGGCGACACGGTCCACAGATACGCAGTATTTT. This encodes CASSVATRSTDTQYF.

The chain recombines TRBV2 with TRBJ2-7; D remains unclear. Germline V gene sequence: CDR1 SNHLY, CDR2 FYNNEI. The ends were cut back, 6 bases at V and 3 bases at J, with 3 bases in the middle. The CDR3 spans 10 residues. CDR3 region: CASSRYEQYF. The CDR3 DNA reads TGTGCCAGCAGCCGCTACGAGCAGTACTTC.

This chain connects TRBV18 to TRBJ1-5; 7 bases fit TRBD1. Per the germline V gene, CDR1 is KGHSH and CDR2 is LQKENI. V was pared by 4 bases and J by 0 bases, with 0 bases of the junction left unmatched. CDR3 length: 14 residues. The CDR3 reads CASSRQGSNQPQHF. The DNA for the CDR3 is TGTGCCAGCTCACGACAGGGTAGCAATCAGCCCCAGCATTTT.

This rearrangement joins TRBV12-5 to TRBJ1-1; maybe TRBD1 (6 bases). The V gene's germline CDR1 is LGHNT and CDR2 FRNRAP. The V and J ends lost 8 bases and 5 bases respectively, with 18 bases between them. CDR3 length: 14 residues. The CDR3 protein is CASTFRQGRTEAFF. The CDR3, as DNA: TGTGCTAGTACGTTTCGGCAGGGGAGAACTGAAGCTTTCTTT.

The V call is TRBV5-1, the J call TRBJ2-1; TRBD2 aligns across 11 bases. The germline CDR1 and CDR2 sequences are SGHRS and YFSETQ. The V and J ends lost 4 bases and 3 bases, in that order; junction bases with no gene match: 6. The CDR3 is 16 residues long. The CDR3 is CASSPGTSGVYNEQFF. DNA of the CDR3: TGCGCCAGCAGCCCAGGGACTAGCGGCGTCTACAATGAGCAGTTCTTC.